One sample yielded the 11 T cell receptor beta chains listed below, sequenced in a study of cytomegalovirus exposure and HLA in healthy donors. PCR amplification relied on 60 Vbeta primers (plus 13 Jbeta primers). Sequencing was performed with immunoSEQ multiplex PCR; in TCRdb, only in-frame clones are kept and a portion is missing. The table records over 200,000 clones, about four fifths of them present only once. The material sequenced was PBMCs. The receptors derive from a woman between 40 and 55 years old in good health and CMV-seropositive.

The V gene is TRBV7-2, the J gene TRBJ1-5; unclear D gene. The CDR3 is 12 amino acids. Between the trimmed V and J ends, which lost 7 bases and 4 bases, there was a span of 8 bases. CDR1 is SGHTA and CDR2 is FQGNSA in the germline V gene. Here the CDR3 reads CASNIPNQPQHF. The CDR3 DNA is TGTGCCAGCAACATACCAAATCAGCCCCAGCATTTT.

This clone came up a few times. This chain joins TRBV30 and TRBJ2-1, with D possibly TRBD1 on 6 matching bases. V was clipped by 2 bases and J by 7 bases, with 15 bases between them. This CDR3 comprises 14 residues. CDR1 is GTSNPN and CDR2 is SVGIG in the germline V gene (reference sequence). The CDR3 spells CAWSSGGQKNEQFF. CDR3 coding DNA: TGTGCCTGGAGTAGTGGAGGACAGAAGAATGAGCAGTTCTTC.

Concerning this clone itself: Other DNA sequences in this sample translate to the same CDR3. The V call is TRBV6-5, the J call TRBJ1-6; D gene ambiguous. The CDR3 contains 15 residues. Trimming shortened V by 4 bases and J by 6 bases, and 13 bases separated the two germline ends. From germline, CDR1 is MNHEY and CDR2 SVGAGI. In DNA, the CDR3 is TGTGCCAGCAGTTTGGTCGGGAGCTTTAATTCACCCCTCCACTTT. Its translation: CASSLVGSFNSPLHF.

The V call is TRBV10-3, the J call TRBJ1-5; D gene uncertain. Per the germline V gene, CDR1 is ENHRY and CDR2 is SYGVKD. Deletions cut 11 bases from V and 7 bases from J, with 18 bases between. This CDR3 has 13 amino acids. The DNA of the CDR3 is TGTGCCCCGCCGGCAGGCCCTCGGCAGCCCCAGCATTTT. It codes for CAPPAGPRQPQHF.

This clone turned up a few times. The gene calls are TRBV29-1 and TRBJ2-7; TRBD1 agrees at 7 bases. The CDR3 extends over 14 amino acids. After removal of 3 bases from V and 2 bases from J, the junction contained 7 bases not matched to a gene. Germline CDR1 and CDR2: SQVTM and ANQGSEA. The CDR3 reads CSVELSGTAYEQYF. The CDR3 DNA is TGCAGCGTTGAGCTATCCGGGACAGCCTACGAGCAGTACTTC.

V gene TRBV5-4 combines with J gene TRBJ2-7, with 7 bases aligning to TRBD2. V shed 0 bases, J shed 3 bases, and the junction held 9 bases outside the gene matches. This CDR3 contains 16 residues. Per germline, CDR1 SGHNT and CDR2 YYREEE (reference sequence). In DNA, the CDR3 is TGTGCCAGCAGCTTGGCCAAGACAAGCGGGGTCTACGAGCAGTACTTC. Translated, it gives CASSLAKTSGVYEQYF.

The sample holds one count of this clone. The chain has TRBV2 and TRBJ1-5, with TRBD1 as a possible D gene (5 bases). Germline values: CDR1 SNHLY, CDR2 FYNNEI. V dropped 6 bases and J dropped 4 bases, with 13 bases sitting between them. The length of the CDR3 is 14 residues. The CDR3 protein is CASRSGTGNQPQHF. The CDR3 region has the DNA TGTGCCAGCAGATCGGGGACTGGTAATCAGCCCCAGCATTTT.

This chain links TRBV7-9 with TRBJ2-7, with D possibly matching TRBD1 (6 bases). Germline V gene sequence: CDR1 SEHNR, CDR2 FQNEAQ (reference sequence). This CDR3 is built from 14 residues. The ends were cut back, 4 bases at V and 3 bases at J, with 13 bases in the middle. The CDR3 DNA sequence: TGTGCCAGCAGCTCCGGGACATTAAACTACGAGCAGTACTTC. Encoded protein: CASSSGTLNYEQYF.

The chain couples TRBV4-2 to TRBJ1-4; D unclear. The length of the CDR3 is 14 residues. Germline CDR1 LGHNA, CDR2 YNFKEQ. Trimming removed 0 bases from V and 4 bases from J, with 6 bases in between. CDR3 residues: CASSQERYNEKLFF. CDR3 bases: TGTGCCAGCAGCCAAGAGAGGTATAATGAAAAACTGTTTTTT.

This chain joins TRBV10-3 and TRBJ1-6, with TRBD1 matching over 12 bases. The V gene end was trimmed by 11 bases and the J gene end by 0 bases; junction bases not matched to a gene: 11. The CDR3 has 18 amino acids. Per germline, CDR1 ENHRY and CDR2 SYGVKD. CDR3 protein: CAARDRGLQSSYNSPLHF. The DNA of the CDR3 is TGTGCCGCCCGGGACAGGGGGCTTCAGAGCTCCTATAATTCACCCCTCCACTTT.

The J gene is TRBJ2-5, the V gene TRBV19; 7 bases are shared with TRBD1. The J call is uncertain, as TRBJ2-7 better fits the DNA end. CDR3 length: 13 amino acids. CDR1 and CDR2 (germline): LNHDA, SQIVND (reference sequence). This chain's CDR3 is CASSSTGKYEQYF. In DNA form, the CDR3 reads TGTGCCAGTAGTTCGACAGGGAAATACGAGCAGTACTTC.